These 29 T cell receptor beta chains were sequenced from one sample in a study of blood T cell repertoires in COVID-19. TCRdb's table, derived via immunoSEQ multiplex PCR, lists solely in-frame clones and lacks some. The table has approximately 300,000 clones, 90% seen once. Specimen: PBMCs or T cells enriched from blood (not recorded which). The receptor set was obtained from a man in his 60s who had recovered from COVID-19.

The chain has TRBV4-1 and TRBJ2-2; TRBD2 is a possible D gene (6 bases). Germline V gene data show CDR1 as MGHRA and CDR2 as YSYEKL. The CDR3 spans 17 residues. V was pared by 3 bases and J by 0 bases, with 14 bases between. The CDR3 sequence is CASSHPGGFSNTGELFF. As DNA, the CDR3 is TGCGCCAGCAGCCATCCTGGGGGGTTTTCGAACACCGGGGAGCTGTTTTTT.

This rearrangement joins TRBV4-1 to TRBJ2-1; D might be TRBD1 (6 bases). The CDR3 is made up of 13 amino acids. The V and J ends lost 5 bases and 9 bases respectively, with 14 bases between them. CDR1 MGHRA and CDR2 YSYEKL come from the germline V gene. DNA for the CDR3: TGCGCCAGCAGCAAAGTCAAAGGGGGTGAGCAGTTCTTC. This sequence encodes CASSKVKGGEQFF.

This clone has a count of ten or more. The rearrangement links TRBV27 to TRBJ1-6; D may be TRBD1 (6 bases). CDR3 length: 18 amino acids. Deletions cut 1 base from V and 0 bases from J, with 13 bases between. Germline loops: CDR1 MNHEY, CDR2 SMNVEV (reference sequence). The CDR3 is CASSLYGTKSSYNSPLHF. The CDR3 bases are TGTGCCAGCAGTTTATACGGGACAAAGAGCTCCTATAATTCACCCCTCCACTTT.

The genes are TRBV15 and TRBJ1-6; no definite D call. CDR1 is LNHNV, CDR2 YYDKDF, per germline (reference sequence). The CDR3 has 18 residues. V was clipped by 0 bases and J by 10 bases, with 22 bases between them. The CDR3: CATSRDPVGREFRSPLHF. The CDR3 bases are TGTGCCACCAGCAGAGATCCGGTTGGGCGGGAGTTTCGGTCACCCCTCCACTTT. Based on the CDR3 plus reference TRBV15 and TRBJ1-6, the full variable domain is DAMVIQNPRYQVTQFGKPVTLSCSQTLNHNVMYWYQQKSSQAPKLLFHYYDKDFNNEADTPDNFQSRRPNTSFCFLDIRSPGLGDTAMYLCATSRDPVGREFRSPLHFGNGTRLTVT.

The genes are TRBV4-3 and TRBJ2-7, with TRBD1 matching over 7 bases. With V trimmed by 1 base and J by 6 bases, 6 bases remained unmatched. Per the germline V gene, CDR1 is LGHNA and CDR2 is YSLEER. The CDR3 extends over 14 amino acids. In DNA, the CDR3 is TGCGCCAGCAGCCAAGCTGACAGGGCGGTCGAGCAGTACTTC. This gives the protein CASSQADRAVEQYF.

The V call is TRBV23-1, the J call TRBJ2-7; tentative D call: TRBD2 (6 bases). TRBV23-1 is labeled an ORF, and its function is uncertain. CDR3 length: 18 amino acids. V lost 4 bases and J lost 7, with 29 bases in between. This CDR3 reads CASSRSRCEVPLAGEQYF. The CDR3 nucleotides are TGCGCCAGCAGTCGATCGCGGTGCGAGGTCCCCTTGGCGGGAGAGCAGTACTTC.

This clone has only one observation. The CDR3 region is CASATAGLNTEAFF. In nucleotides, the CDR3 is TGTGCCAGCGCGACGGCAGGCTTGAACACTGAAGCTTTCTTT. The V and J genes are TRBV28 and TRBJ1-1; D gene unclear. Germline loops: CDR1 MDHEN, CDR2 SYDVKM. This CDR3 is built from 14 residues. V lost 8 bases to trimming and J lost 0 bases, with 13 bases between them.

The chain employs TRBV19 and TRBJ2-2, with 8 bases lining up with TRBD1. This CDR3 region has 15 residues. Germline values: CDR1 LNHDA, CDR2 SQIVND (reference sequence). V shed 6 bases and J 4 bases; nucleotides not matched to a gene: 7. Here the CDR3 DNA reads TGTGCCAGTAGGGGGGGACAGGCGGGCACCGGGGAGCTGTTTTTT. This translates into CASRGGQAGTGELFF.

The J gene is TRBJ2-7, the V gene TRBV11-3; 10 bases are a match to TRBD2. The CDR3 runs 14 residues. The germline gives CDR1 SGHNT, CDR2 YENEEA. The V and J ends lost 7 bases and 4 bases, in that order; junction bases with no gene match: 7. CDR3 sequence: CASTPTSGPYEQYF. In nucleotides, the CDR3 is TGTGCCAGCACCCCGACTAGCGGGCCGTACGAGCAGTACTTC.

The chain has TRBV4-2 and TRBJ2-2; D is possibly TRBD1 (6 bases). This CDR3 spans 15 amino acids. Trimming shortened V by 2 bases and J by 6 bases, and 13 bases separated the two germline ends. The V gene's germline CDR1 is LGHNA and CDR2 YNFKEQ. CDR3 nucleotides: TGTGCCAGCAGCCAAAAACAGGGTTTGCCCGGGGAGCTGTTTTTT. It codes for CASSQKQGLPGELFF.

This chain connects TRBV5-1 to TRBJ1-6; D gene unclear. The CDR3 runs to 18 residues. Germline V CDR1 and CDR2: SGHRS, YFSETQ. With 0 bases removed from V and 4 bases from J, the gap between germline ends came to 17 bases. The CDR3 bases are TGCGCCAGCAGCTTGGGCCAATTGACAAGCAGATATAATTCACCCCTCCACTTT. Translating gives CASSLGQLTSRYNSPLHF. Filled out from reference TRBV5-1 and TRBJ1-6, the complete variable domain reads KAGVTQTPRYLIKTRGQQVTLSCSPISGHRSVSWYQQTPGQGLQFLFEYFSETQRNKGNFPGRFSGRQFSNSRSEMNVSTLELGDSALYLCASSLGQLTSRYNSPLHFGNGTRLTVT.

V is TRBV18 and J is TRBJ1-4; D is ambiguous. V was clipped by 2 bases and J by 8 bases, with 9 bases between them. The CDR3 consists of 13 residues. In germline, CDR1 is KGHSH, CDR2 LQKENI. CDR3 region: CASSPSGVEKLFF. CDR3 sequence (DNA): TGTGCCAGCTCACCATCCGGGGTCGAAAAACTGTTTTTT. Together with reference TRBV18 and TRBJ1-4, the CDR3 gives the full variable domain: NAGVMQNPRHLVRRRGQEARLRCSPMKGHSHVYWYRQLPEEGLKFMVYLQKENIIDESGMPKERFSAEFPKEGPSILRIQQVVRGDSAAYFCASSPSGVEKLFFGSGTQLSVL.

The chain combines TRBV6-5 with TRBJ1-2, with D tentatively TRBD1 (5 bases). The CDR3 is 13 residues long. Trimming removed 6 bases from V and 6 bases from J, with 14 bases in between. Germline V gene sequence: CDR1 MNHEY, CDR2 SVGAGI. Here the CDR3 reads CASSPPGANGYTF. CDR3 in DNA: TGTGCCAGCAGCCCCCCTGGGGCCAATGGCTACACCTTC.

The chain recombines TRBV7-9 with TRBJ2-1, with TRBD2 matching over 7 bases. V gave up 0 bases and J gave up 3 bases; unmatched junction bases: 5. Germline CDR1 is SEHNR and CDR2 is FQNEAQ (reference sequence). The CDR3 loop spans 16 amino acids. The CDR3 here is CASSLAPGLDYNEQFF. Here the CDR3 DNA reads TGTGCCAGCAGCTTAGCGCCCGGACTAGACTACAATGAGCAGTTCTTC. Filled out from reference TRBV7-9 and TRBJ2-1, the complete variable domain reads DTGVSQNPRHKITKRGQNVTFRCDPISEHNRLYWYRQTLGQGPEFLTYFQNEAQLEKSRLLSDRFSAERPKGSFSTLEIQRTEQGDSAMYLCASSLAPGLDYNEQFFGPGTRLTVL.

The chain combines TRBV29-1 with TRBJ1-2, with 8 bases matching TRBD1. This CDR3 has 13 amino acids. J was trimmed by 5 bases and V by 6 bases; bases with no gene match: 8. CDR1 and CDR2 from the germline V gene are SQVTM and ANQGSEA. CDR3 amino acids: CSVVGQGRYGYTF. CDR3 coding DNA: TGCAGCGTCGTTGGACAGGGAAGGTATGGCTACACCTTC.

This chain uses TRBV7-9 with TRBJ2-7, with 7 bases matching TRBD1. This CDR3 has 14 amino acids. J was trimmed by 3 bases and V by 6 bases; bases with no gene match: 8. Germline V gene sequence: CDR1 SEHNR, CDR2 FQNEAQ (reference sequence). The CDR3 nucleotides are TGTGCCAGCAGAGAAGGGACAGCCAACTACGAGCAGTACTTC. Protein sequence: CASREGTANYEQYF.

The chain is built from TRBV7-9 and TRBJ1-1; 8 bases match TRBD1. The ends lost 2 bases at V and 2 bases at J; junction bases unmatched: 7. This CDR3 spans 16 amino acids. From germline, CDR1 is SEHNR and CDR2 FQNEAQ (reference sequence). CDR3 sequence reads: CASSLSSGQGNTEAFF. In DNA form, the CDR3 reads TGTGCCAGCAGCTTATCTAGCGGACAGGGAAACACTGAAGCTTTCTTT.

This clone was observed a single time. CDR3 nucleotides: TGCGCCAGCAGCGAAGACAGAGAAATTCGGACCCTCCACTTT. Protein: CASSEDREIRTLHF. The chain employs TRBV5-1 and TRBJ1-6; tentative D call: TRBD1 (5 bases). Trimming removed 4 bases at V and 14 bases at J, with 19 bases between. This CDR3 comprises 14 residues. Germline CDR1 reads SGHRS; CDR2 reads YFSETQ.

The rearrangement links TRBV28 to TRBJ2-1; a possible D gene is TRBD2 (6 bases). Germline V CDR1 and CDR2: MDHEN, SYDVKM. CDR3 length equals 14 residues. Trimming took off 4 bases at V and 4 bases at J, with 11 bases between the two ends. CDR3 residues: CASSSGGIYNEQFF. Here the CDR3 DNA reads TGTGCCAGCAGTTCTGGCGGGATTTACAATGAGCAGTTCTTC. The full variable domain, its missing parts supplied by reference TRBV28 and TRBJ2-1, is DVKVTQSSRYLVKRTGEKVFLECVQDMDHENMFWYRQDPGLGLRLIYFSYDVKMKEKGDIPEGYSVSREKKERFSLILESASTNQTSMYLCASSSGGIYNEQFFGPGTRLTVL.

This sequence joins TRBV19 and TRBJ1-4; D remains unclear. Germline CDR1 is LNHDA and CDR2 is SQIVND (reference sequence). CDR3 size: 14 residues. V lost 3 bases to trimming and J lost 5 bases, with 10 bases between them. CDR3 sequence (DNA): TGTGCCAGTAGTATTCAGAGGCCCAATGAAAAACTGTTTTTT. Its protein is CASSIQRPNEKLFF.

The gene calls are TRBV4-1 and TRBJ2-2; 10 positions match TRBD1. J gave up 6 bases and V 2 bases, and 3 bases lay outside the gene matches. Germline V gene data show CDR1 as MGHRA and CDR2 as YSYEKL. The CDR3 extends over 15 amino acids. CDR3: CASSQTGQGSGELFF. The CDR3 DNA reads as TGCGCCAGCAGCCAAACGGGACAGGGGTCCGGGGAGCTGTTTTTT.

A single count supports this clone. The chain links TRBV19 to TRBJ1-1; D is possibly TRBD1 (5 bases). This CDR3 spans 13 amino acids. The V gene's germline CDR1 is LNHDA and CDR2 SQIVND (reference sequence). The germline V and J ends were trimmed by 7 bases and 0 bases, with 9 bases remaining between them. As DNA, the CDR3 is TGTGCCAGTACGACAGCTATGAACACTGAAGCTTTCTTT. Translation: CASTTAMNTEAFF.

V usage is TRBV4-3 and J usage is TRBJ1-2, with TRBD1 as a possible D gene (5 bases). Trimming removed 3 bases at V and 0 bases at J, with 11 bases between. CDR1 is LGHNA, CDR2 YSLEER, per germline. The CDR3 has 15 residues. The CDR3 DNA sequence: TGCGCCAGCAGCCAGGGAAGACAGACTAACTATGGCTACACCTTC. It codes for CASSQGRQTNYGYTF.

The chain has TRBV3-1 (or the pseudogene TRBV3-2) and TRBJ1-3, with a possible D match to TRBD1 (5 bases). From germline, CDR1 is LGHDT and CDR2 YNNKEL (reference sequence). The CDR3 extends over 15 amino acids. V gave up 3 bases and J gave up 3 bases, with 12 bases separating them. In DNA, the CDR3 is TGTGCCAGCAGCCATACAGGCTCTGGTGGAAACACCATATATTTT. Translation: CASSHTGSGGNTIYF.

The V call is TRBV4-3, the J call TRBJ1-4, with TRBD1 matching over 7 bases. Trimming cost V 3 bases and J 8 bases; bases outside gene matches: 9. Per the germline V gene, CDR1 is LGHNA and CDR2 is YSLEER. The CDR3 loop spans 15 amino acids. The CDR3 DNA reads as TGCGCCAGCAGCCATCGACAGGGTTTGGCGGAAAAACTGTTTTTT. It encodes CASSHRQGLAEKLFF.

There are a few counts of this clone. Written as DNA, the CDR3 is TGTGCCAGCAGACCAACAGGGACCTACGAGCAGTACTTC. Residues: CASRPTGTYEQYF. V gene TRBV11-2 combines with J gene TRBJ2-7; weak D call: TRBD1 (6 bases). V lost 6 bases, J lost 2 bases, and 11 bases lay in between. From germline, CDR1 is SGHAT and CDR2 FQNNGV. CDR3 length equals 13 residues.

The chain carries TRBV6-1 and TRBJ2-3, with D unresolved. The germline CDR1 and CDR2 sequences are MNHNS and SASEGT. V was clipped by 0 bases and J by 12 bases, with 10 bases between them. The CDR3 covers 12 residues. The DNA for the CDR3 is TGTGCCAGCAGTGAAGCGTTCCAGTACCAGTATTTT. This sequence encodes CASSEAFQYQYF.

This clone was picked up one time. The chain has TRBV7-9 and TRBJ1-2; D remains ambiguous. This CDR3 is built from 12 residues. Trimming took off 5 bases at V and 4 bases at J, with 8 bases between the two ends. Germline values: CDR1 SEHNR, CDR2 FQNEAQ (reference sequence). Written as DNA, the CDR3 is TGTGCCAGCAGCCCCAAATCCTATGGCTACACCTTC. Residues: CASSPKSYGYTF.

V and J are TRBV5-1 and TRBJ1-1; 7 bases are shared with TRBD1. Germline CDR1 is SGHRS and CDR2 is YFSETQ. The CDR3 contains 17 residues. The J segment lost 0 bases and the V segment lost 1 base, leaving 9 bases of the junction unmatched. CDR3 residues: CASSLTFRDRMNTEAFF. The CDR3 DNA sequence: TGCGCCAGCAGCTTGACGTTCCGGGACAGAATGAACACTGAAGCTTTCTTT.